A single sample gave rise to the 7 T cell receptor beta chains below, sequenced in a study of siplizumab effects on memory and regulatory T cells. This table comes from immunoSEQ multiplex PCR, and its TCRdb copy is limited to in-frame clones, with some not included. The data show around 77,000 clones, with roughly 89% seen just once and approximately 30% held by the top ten. The sample was CD8+ T cells sorted from blood. Source of these receptors: a human donor in good health.

V is TRBV5-6 and J is TRBJ1-1; D gene unclear. V was shortened by 0 bases and J by 7 bases, with 10 bases between the two germline ends. This CDR3 comprises 13 residues. Germline V gene sequence: CDR1 SGHDT, CDR2 YYEEEE. CDR3 coding DNA: TGTGCCAGCAGCTTGGTTACAGTAAGTGAAGCTTTCTTT. Amino acids: CASSLVTVSEAFF.

The chain combines TRBV6-6 with TRBJ1-1, with TRBD1 matching over 7 bases. Trimming cost V 5 bases and J 7 bases; bases outside gene matches: 4. Germline V gives CDR1 MNHNY, CDR2 SVGAGI (reference sequence). This CDR3 is built from 12 residues. The CDR3 bases are TGTGCCAGCAGTACAGGGGCACGTGAAGCTTTCTTT. This gives the protein CASSTGAREAFF.

This clone turned up a few times. The chain uses TRBV19 and TRBJ2-7; D is ambiguous. V lost 3 bases to trimming and J lost 1 base, with 7 bases between them. The CDR3 runs to 13 residues. From germline, CDR1 is LNHDA and CDR2 SQIVND (reference sequence). In DNA, the CDR3 is TGTGCCAGTAGTATTGGCAGTTCCTACGAGCAGTACTTC. It is translated as CASSIGSSYEQYF.

V usage is TRBV9 and J usage is TRBJ1-1, with a tentative D call TRBD1 (6 bases). Trimming removed 0 bases from V and 7 bases from J, with 10 bases in between. Germline lookup yields CDR1 SGDLS and CDR2 YYNGEE. CDR3 length: 13 amino acids. The CDR3 here is CASSVEGGLEAFF. The CDR3 nucleotides are TGTGCCAGCAGCGTAGAGGGGGGCCTTGAAGCTTTCTTT.

The chain links TRBV7-9 to TRBJ1-2; the D gene is possibly TRBD1 (5 bases). Trimming took 4 bases from V and 4 from J, leaving 13 bases between them. The germline V gene has CDR1 SEHNR and CDR2 FQNEAQ (reference sequence). CDR3 length: 14 amino acids. Here the CDR3 DNA reads TGTGCCAGCAGCTATGCGGTGGGGGGCTATGGCTACACCTTC. Protein sequence: CASSYAVGGYGYTF.

V usage is TRBV5-4 and J usage is TRBJ2-3; no firm D call. CDR1 and CDR2 from the germline V gene are SGHNT and YYREEE (reference sequence). This CDR3 is built from 15 residues. V lost 10 bases, J lost 2 bases, and 20 bases lay in between. CDR3 DNA sequence: TGTGCCTCGACCTTGTGGGCGGAGTACACAGATACGCAGTATTTT. Translating it yields CASTLWAEYTDTQYF.

The sample holds one count of this clone. The CDR3 region is CASSQGPRAAAEYF. CDR3 nucleotides: TGCGCCAGCAGCCAAGGTCCCAGGGCAGCCGCCGAGTACTTC. This chain connects TRBV4-1 to TRBJ2-5; D perhaps matches TRBD1 (5 bases). Germline CDR1 reads MGHRA; CDR2 reads YSYEKL. The CDR3 has 14 amino acids. Trimming removed 1 base at V and 12 bases at J, with 18 bases between.